The next 22 T cell receptor beta chains were all read from a single sample in a study of blood T cell repertoires in COVID-19. Profiled with immunoSEQ multiplex PCR; TCRdb holds only in-frame clones, not every one. This table has about 200,000 clones, approximately 84% appearing once. Sequenced: PBMCs or T cells enriched from blood (not recorded which). All receptors come from a man between 40 and 49 years old who had recovered from COVID-19.

V usage is TRBV28 and J usage is TRBJ2-1, with 8 positions matching TRBD2. This CDR3 is built from 15 residues. Germline V CDR1 and CDR2: MDHEN, SYDVKM. Trimming at V came to 5 bases and at J to 9 bases, leaving 12 bases not matched to a gene. This CDR3 is CASSPGTRGSGEQFF. CDR3 nucleotide sequence: TGTGCCAGCAGTCCCGGGACTAGGGGGAGCGGTGAGCAGTTCTTC. Using reference TRBV28 and TRBJ2-1 for the parts outside the CDR3, the full variable domain is DVKVTQSSRYLVKRTGEKVFLECVQDMDHENMFWYRQDPGLGLRLIYFSYDVKMKEKGDIPEGYSVSREKKERFSLILESASTNQTSMYLCASSPGTRGSGEQFFGPGTRLTVL.

The V and J genes are TRBV29-1 and TRBJ1-1; maybe TRBD1 (5 bases). Trimming removed 3 bases at V and 8 bases at J, with 13 bases between. Germline CDR1 is SQVTM and CDR2 is ANQGSEA. CDR3 size: 12 residues. CDR3 coding DNA: TGCAGCGTTGACCCAGGGCGTCCGGAAGCTTTCTTT. Its protein is CSVDPGRPEAFF. The full variable domain, its missing parts supplied by reference TRBV29-1 and TRBJ1-1, is SAVISQKPSRDICQRGTSLTIQCQVDSQVTMMFWYRQQPGQSLTLIATANQGSEATYESGFVIDKFPISRPNLTFSTLTVSNMSPEDSSIYLCSVDPGRPEAFFGQGTRLTVV.

J is TRBJ2-1 and V is TRBV5-1; possible D gene TRBD1, 5 bases. Trimming left V 4 bases short and J 4 bases short, with 15 bases between. The CDR3 length is 15 residues. Germline lookup yields CDR1 SGHRS and CDR2 YFSETQ. In DNA form, the CDR3 reads TGCGCCAGCAGCCCCAGGGCCACGAGGTACAATGAGCAGTTCTTC. As protein: CASSPRATRYNEQFF. Full variable domain (missing parts from reference TRBV5-1 and TRBJ2-1): KAGVTQTPRYLIKTRGQQVTLSCSPISGHRSVSWYQQTPGQGLQFLFEYFSETQRNKGNFPGRFSGRQFSNSRSEMNVSTLELGDSALYLCASSPRATRYNEQFFGPGTRLTVL.

V usage is TRBV2 and J usage is TRBJ2-5; perhaps TRBD1 as D (5 bases). CDR1 SNHLY and CDR2 FYNNEI come from the germline V gene. The CDR3 contains 11 residues. With 10 bases removed from V and 5 bases from J, the gap between germline ends came to 11 bases. The CDR3 DNA sequence: TGTGCCACAGGGTTTCTTGAGACCCAGTACTTC. Protein: CATGFLETQYF.

This chain uses TRBV29-1 with TRBJ2-7, with TRBD1 as a possible D gene (5 bases). The CDR3 runs to 11 residues. Germline V gene sequence: CDR1 SQVTM, CDR2 ANQGSEA. The V gene lost 3 bases and the J gene lost 4 bases, with 7 bases spanning the gap. Here the CDR3 reads CSVEGPYEQYF. CDR3 nucleotide sequence: TGCAGCGTTGAGGGGCCTTACGAGCAGTACTTC.

The chain links TRBV24-1 to TRBJ2-1, with TRBD2 matching over 9 bases. The CDR3 loop spans 16 amino acids. The trim removed 5 bases at V and 1 base at J, leaving 5 bases unmatched. Germline CDR1 is KGHDR and CDR2 is SFDVKD. The CDR3 sequence is CATSVGAGGSYNEQFF. CDR3 bases: TGTGCCACCAGTGTCGGGGCGGGAGGGTCCTACAATGAGCAGTTCTTC.

V usage is TRBV7-9 and J usage is TRBJ1-2, with 10 bases that match TRBD1. The CDR3 runs to 14 residues. J was trimmed by 8 bases and V by 4 bases; bases with no gene match: 7. CDR1 is SEHNR, CDR2 FQNEAQ, per germline (reference sequence). This CDR3 reads CASSSDRGLMGYTF. In DNA, the CDR3 is TGTGCCAGCAGCTCCGACAGGGGGCTAATGGGCTACACCTTC.

In its sample, this clone was seen once. The rearrangement joins TRBV3-1 (or the pseudogene TRBV3-2) to TRBJ2-7, with D possibly matching TRBD2 (5 bases). The V end was cut by 1 base, the J end by 7 bases, with 14 bases between. This CDR3 comprises 14 residues. Germline CDR1 LGHDT, CDR2 YNNKEL (reference sequence). The DNA of the CDR3 is TGTGCCAGCAGCCAAGGTCCTACCTCGGGGGAGCAGTACTTC. It encodes CASSQGPTSGEQYF.

The chain has TRBV12-3 or TRBV12-4 and TRBJ1-2; possibly TRBD1 for D (6 bases). The CDR3 loop spans 13 amino acids. V was pared by 4 bases and J by 8 bases, with 14 bases between. The CDR3 here is CASSSQGGVGYTF. CDR3 nucleotide sequence: TGTGCCAGCAGTTCACAGGGTGGCGTCGGCTACACCTTC.

V gene TRBV7-2 combines with J gene TRBJ2-2, with 7 bases lining up with TRBD1. After removal of 7 bases from V and 5 bases from J, the junction contained 4 bases not matched to a gene. The CDR3 has 13 residues. Per the germline V gene, CDR1 is SGHTA and CDR2 is FQGNSA. CDR3 residues: CASTGQTTGELFF. The CDR3 DNA reads TGTGCCAGCACGGGACAGACGACCGGGGAGCTGTTTTTT.

This chain joins TRBV3-1 (or the pseudogene TRBV3-2) and TRBJ2-4; TRBD1 agrees at 7 bases. This CDR3 spans 15 amino acids. Germline trimming cut 1 base from V and 4 bases from J; bases unmatched to any gene: 4. Germline-derived CDR1 and CDR2 are LGHDT and YNNKEL (reference sequence). The CDR3 DNA reads TGTGCCAGCAGCCAAGGACGGGACAGTAAAAACATTCAGTACTTC. It encodes CASSQGRDSKNIQYF.

The genes are TRBV19 and TRBJ1-5; the D gene is possibly TRBD1 (6 bases). The V gene lost 4 bases and the J gene lost 1 base, with 11 bases spanning the gap. Germline V lookup: CDR1 LNHDA, CDR2 SQIVND (reference sequence). The CDR3 totals 15 residues. CDR3 nucleotide sequence: TGTGCCAGTAGTAAAGCCGGACAGAGCAATCAGCCCCAGCATTTT. Translated, it gives CASSKAGQSNQPQHF.

The CDR3: CASSLGTSGRGYEQYF. CDR3 DNA sequence: TGTGCCAGCAGTTTAGGGACGTCAGGGCGGGGCTACGAGCAGTACTTC. V and J are TRBV28 and TRBJ2-7, with D possibly matching TRBD2 (6 bases). This CDR3 is 16 amino acids long. Trimming left V 2 bases short and J 3 bases short, with 17 bases between. Germline V lookup: CDR1 MDHEN, CDR2 SYDVKM.

This clone appeared a few times. The V and J genes are TRBV28 and TRBJ1-5, with no clear D. This CDR3 comprises 12 residues. The V and J ends lost 1 base and 7 bases respectively, with 5 bases between them. Germline CDR1 MDHEN, CDR2 SYDVKM. The CDR3 nucleotides read TGTGCCAGCAGTTTATTTGAGCAGCCCCAGCATTTT. This gives the protein CASSLFEQPQHF. Supplemented by reference TRBV28 and TRBJ1-5, the full variable domain reads DVKVTQSSRYLVKRTGEKVFLECVQDMDHENMFWYRQDPGLGLRLIYFSYDVKMKEKGDIPEGYSVSREKKERFSLILESASTNQTSMYLCASSLFEQPQHFGDGTRLSIL.

This rearrangement joins TRBV28 to TRBJ1-5; TRBD1 matches 11 bases. V lost 2 bases to trimming and J lost 3 bases; unmatched junction nucleotides: 6. Germline V lookup: CDR1 MDHEN, CDR2 SYDVKM. The CDR3 has 17 residues. The CDR3 coding sequence is TGTGCCAGCAGTTTAGGACAGGGGGCCAACCTCAATCAGCCCCAGCATTTT. Its protein product is CASSLGQGANLNQPQHF.

This sequence joins TRBV7-2 and TRBJ1-1, with D tentatively TRBD1 (5 bases). CDR3 length: 13 residues. Looked up from germline, CDR1 is SGHTA and CDR2 is FQGNSA. Trimming removed 3 bases at V and 8 bases at J, with 13 bases between. Here the CDR3 reads CASSFDGTTEAFF. The CDR3 bases are TGTGCCAGCAGCTTTGATGGGACTACGGAAGCTTTCTTT.

The chain couples TRBV28 to TRBJ1-2, with 8 nucleotides matching TRBD1. This CDR3 spans 15 amino acids. V shed 3 bases, J shed 8 bases, and the junction held 11 bases outside the gene matches. Per germline, CDR1 MDHEN and CDR2 SYDVKM. In nucleotides, the CDR3 is TGTGCCAGCAGTTTCCCAGGACAGGGAGGGAAAGGCTACACCTTC. Residues: CASSFPGQGGKGYTF.

The gene calls are TRBV19 and TRBJ2-1; 7 positions agree with TRBD2. V gave up 3 bases and J gave up 7 bases; unmatched junction bases: 9. CDR1 and CDR2 from the germline V gene are LNHDA and SQIVND (reference sequence). CDR3 length: 15 amino acids. CDR3 protein: CASSIIGAGVNEQFF. The CDR3 nucleotides read TGTGCCAGTAGTATCATCGGGGCGGGGGTTAATGAGCAGTTCTTC.

This rearrangement joins TRBV3-1 (or the pseudogene TRBV3-2) to TRBJ1-1, with no clear D. This CDR3 is built from 12 residues. Germline assignment: CDR1 LGHDT and CDR2 YNNKEL (reference sequence). Trimming took off 1 base at V and 8 bases at J, with 8 bases between the two ends. CDR3 bases: TGTGCCAGCAGCCAAGCTGCGGCCGAAGCTTTCTTT. Translated: CASSQAAAEAFF.

J is TRBJ2-1 and V is TRBV2; 9 bases map to TRBD2. The CDR3 has 15 amino acids. Germline V gives CDR1 SNHLY, CDR2 FYNNEI. The V segment lost 1 base and the J segment 7 bases; nucleotides outside the gene matches: 5. The CDR3 DNA is TGTGCCAGCAGTGAAGGAGCTAGCGGGGTAAATGAGCAGTTCTTC. Translating it yields CASSEGASGVNEQFF. The full variable domain, in which reference TRBV2 and TRBJ2-1 provide the parts outside the CDR3, is EPEVTQTPSHQVTQMGQEVILRCVPISNHLYFYWYRQILGQKVEFLVSFYNNEISEKSEIFDDQFSVERPDGSNFTLKIRSTKLEDSAMYFCASSEGASGVNEQFFGPGTRLTVL.

This chain connects TRBV15 to TRBJ1-2; D might be TRBD1 (6 bases). This CDR3 has 13 amino acids. Trimming removed 5 bases from V and 6 bases from J, with 13 bases in between. CDR1 is LNHNV, CDR2 YYDKDF, per germline (reference sequence). The CDR3 nucleotides are TGTGCCACCAGCCTTACAGGGACCCATGGCTACACCTTC. It translates to CATSLTGTHGYTF.

The chain recombines TRBV19 with TRBJ2-1, with TRBD1 identical over 8 bases. This CDR3 comprises 14 residues. V shed 6 bases and J 4 bases; nucleotides not matched to a gene: 5. Germline lookup yields CDR1 LNHDA and CDR2 SQIVND (reference sequence). CDR3 DNA sequence: TGTGCCAGTAGAATAAGGACAGGGTACAATGAGCAGTTCTTC. Protein product: CASRIRTGYNEQFF.